The T cell receptor beta chain under discussion was sequenced for a study of pediatric ulcerative colitis. General observations from the study: A couple of rectal clonotypes were found only in ulcerative colitis patients, all of them.

CDR3 length: 12 residues. Germline V gene sequence: CDR1 KGHSH, CDR2 LQKENI. Unmatched junction bases numbered 5, after V lost 0 bases and J lost 14 bases. The rectum was sampled with one to two pinch biopsies at colonoscopy. The table came from immunoSEQ multiplex PCR; TCRdb's copy has only in-frame clones and leaves some out. The table records roughly 16,000 clones, about 80% of them present only once. Comment on this clone: The antigen is not known.

Sequencing was done on a sample of gut tissue. The clonotype comes from a boy younger than 18 who was a control in a study of pediatric ulcerative colitis. V usage is TRBV18 and J usage is TRBJ1-2, with 8 bases aligning to TRBD1. The CDR3 nucleotides are TGTGCCAGCTCACCACCGGACAGGGTCGGAACCTTC. Protein product: CASSPPDRVGTF.